Presented here are 12 T cell receptor beta chains from one specimen sequenced in a study of cytomegalovirus exposure and HLA in healthy donors. Produced via immunoSEQ multiplex PCR; TCRdb's table is partial and in-frame only. The data show under 85,000 clones, 85% to 95% seen once. The sequencing input was PBMCs. The receptors stem from a man between 18 and 35 years old in good health and CMV-seropositive.

CDR3 in DNA: TGTGCCAGCAGTTTTAAGAGGGTTCGGCTAGCTTTCTTT. It encodes CASSFKRVRLAFF. This sequence joins TRBV28 and TRBJ1-1; D gene ambiguous. Germline CDR1 MDHEN, CDR2 SYDVKM. The CDR3 is 13 amino acids. Trimming cost V 3 bases and J 10 bases, with 15 bases left between them.

The rearrangement uses TRBV14 and TRBJ2-7, with 11 nucleotides matching TRBD2. CDR1 is SGHDN, CDR2 FVKESK, per germline. This CDR3 comprises 19 residues. V shed 3 bases, J shed 4 bases, and the junction held 17 bases outside the gene matches. CDR3 nucleotide sequence: TGTGCCAGCAGCCACCGGGCGGGACTAGCGGCCCCCACGGGTTACGAGCAGTACTTC. Its protein is CASSHRAGLAAPTGYEQYF.

CDR3 protein: CASSLLAKLDEQFF. The CDR3 DNA sequence: TGTGCCAGCAGTCTCCTAGCGAAGTTAGATGAGCAGTTCTTC. This rearrangement joins TRBV27 to TRBJ2-1, with D tentatively TRBD2 (6 bases). The CDR3 has 14 residues. V lost 5 bases to trimming and J lost 8 bases, with 16 bases between them. CDR1 is MNHEY and CDR2 is SMNVEV in the germline V gene (reference sequence).

The chain links TRBV5-1 to TRBJ2-7; 10 bases align to TRBD2. The V segment lost 2 bases and the J segment 7 bases; nucleotides outside the gene matches: 9. The CDR3 is 15 residues long. Germline CDR1 reads SGHRS; CDR2 reads YFSETQ. The CDR3 spells CASSLPTGTSEEQYF. CDR3 in DNA: TGCGCCAGCAGCTTACCAACCGGGACTAGCGAGGAGCAGTACTTC.

This rearrangement joins TRBV18 to TRBJ2-1; no definite D call. The CDR3 extends over 16 amino acids. V lost 5 bases and J lost 7, with 21 bases in between. Germline values: CDR1 KGHSH, CDR2 LQKENI. This chain's CDR3 is CASSNARGPNSNEQFF. The CDR3 nucleotides read TGTGCCAGCTCAAACGCGAGAGGTCCGAACTCAAATGAGCAGTTCTTC.

This chain joins TRBV7-9 and TRBJ2-6; possibly TRBD1 for D (6 bases). The CDR3 has 16 residues. In germline, CDR1 is SEHNR, CDR2 FQNEAQ (reference sequence). The V end lost 6 bases, the J end lost 2 bases, and 14 bases lay between the germline ends. The CDR3 DNA reads TGTGCCAGCAGTTACTCACAGGGAACTGGGGCCAACGTCCTGACTTTC. Protein sequence: CASSYSQGTGANVLTF. Variable domain in full (rest from reference TRBV7-9 and TRBJ2-6): DTGVSQNPRHKITKRGQNVTFRCDPISEHNRLYWYRQTLGQGPEFLTYFQNEAQLEKSRLLSDRFSAERPKGSFSTLEIQRTEQGDSAMYLCASSYSQGTGANVLTFGAGSRLTVL.

V is TRBV5-1 and J is TRBJ1-2; D gene unclear. V dropped 1 base and J dropped 6 bases, with 13 bases sitting between them. The CDR3 runs 14 residues. CDR1 SGHRS and CDR2 YFSETQ come from the germline V gene. The CDR3 sequence is CASSLSGLPHGYTF. In nucleotides, the CDR3 is TGCGCCAGCAGCTTGTCTGGACTACCGCATGGCTACACCTTC. Full variable domain (outside the CDR3, taken from reference TRBV5-1 and TRBJ1-2): KAGVTQTPRYLIKTRGQQVTLSCSPISGHRSVSWYQQTPGQGLQFLFEYFSETQRNKGNFPGRFSGRQFSNSRSEMNVSTLELGDSALYLCASSLSGLPHGYTFGSGTRLTVV.

The chain couples TRBV4-1 to TRBJ2-7, with D possibly matching TRBD1 (5 bases). Germline V CDR1 and CDR2: MGHRA, YSYEKL. Trimming took 3 bases from V and 9 from J, leaving 21 bases between them. This CDR3 has 15 amino acids. CDR3 amino acids: CASSHGDSELTGQYF. CDR3 sequence (DNA): TGCGCCAGCAGCCACGGCGACAGCGAACTTACGGGGCAGTACTTC.

This rearrangement joins TRBV14 to TRBJ2-7, with 9 bases lining up with TRBD1. Germline CDR1 is SGHDN and CDR2 is FVKESK. V lost 4 bases to trimming and J lost 7 bases; unmatched junction nucleotides: 14. The CDR3 runs 16 residues. CDR3 in amino acids: CASSRGQGIDRREQYF. CDR3 sequence (DNA): TGTGCCAGCAGCCGGGGACAGGGTATCGACCGGCGAGAGCAGTACTTC.

This chain joins TRBV5-4 and TRBJ2-5; 7 positions agree with TRBD2. V dropped 3 bases and J dropped 2; count of bases not matched to a gene: 4. Germline values: CDR1 SGHNT, CDR2 YYREEE (reference sequence). CDR3 length: 14 amino acids. The CDR3 reads CASSSRDYQETQYF. The CDR3 DNA reads as TGTGCCAGCAGCTCCCGGGACTATCAAGAGACCCAGTACTTC.

The chain links TRBV7-9 to TRBJ2-3; D uncertain. Between the trimmed V and J ends, which lost 5 bases and 0 bases, there was a span of 12 bases. CDR3 size: 15 residues. Germline V gene data show CDR1 as SEHNR and CDR2 as FQNEAQ (reference sequence). The CDR3 bases are TGTGCCAGCAGCCCGACTGAGGTTAGCACAGATACGCAGTATTTT. It specifies CASSPTEVSTDTQYF.

The V call is TRBV6-1, the J call TRBJ2-1; tentative D call: TRBD2 (6 bases). The V end was cut by 1 base, the J end by 0 bases, with 7 bases between. Germline V gene lookup returns CDR1 MNHNS and CDR2 SASEGT. This CDR3 contains 15 residues. The CDR3 region is CASSEEEGSYNEQFF. The CDR3 nucleotides are TGTGCCAGCAGTGAAGAGGAGGGCTCCTACAATGAGCAGTTCTTC.